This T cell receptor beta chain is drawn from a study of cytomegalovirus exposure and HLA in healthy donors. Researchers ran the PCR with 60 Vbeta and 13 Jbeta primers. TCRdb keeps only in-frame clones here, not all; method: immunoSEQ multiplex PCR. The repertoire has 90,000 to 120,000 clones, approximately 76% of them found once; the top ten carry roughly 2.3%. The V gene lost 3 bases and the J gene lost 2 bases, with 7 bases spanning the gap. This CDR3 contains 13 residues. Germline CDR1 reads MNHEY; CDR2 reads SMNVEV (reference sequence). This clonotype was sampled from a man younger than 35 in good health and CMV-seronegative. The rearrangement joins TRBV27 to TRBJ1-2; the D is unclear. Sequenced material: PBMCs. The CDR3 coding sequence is TGTGCCAGCAGTTTTCGAGGGAACTATGGCTACACCTTC. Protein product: CASSFRGNYGYTF.